The sequence of this TCR beta chain was determined in a study of blood T cell repertoires in COVID-19. About the study: COVID-19 samples, acute and convalescent, were from the United States, Italy and Spain.

Measured with immunoSEQ multiplex PCR; TCRdb has only the in-frame clones, and not every one. The table lists some 150,000 clones, around 81% of them singletons. Sequenced material: peripheral blood. The receptor comes from a human donor in a cohort sampled during active COVID-19.

Here the CDR3 reads CSASPVRSGGYTF. In nucleotides, the CDR3 is TGCAGTGCTAGTCCCGTGCGATCGGGTGGCTACACCTTC. The chain uses TRBV20-1 and TRBJ1-2; D remains unclear. The germline CDR1 and CDR2 sequences are DFQATT and SNEGSKA (reference sequence). The CDR3 runs to 13 residues. Trimming left V 3 bases short and J 7 bases short, with 15 bases between.